This passage covers 14 T cell receptor beta chains from one sample sequenced in a study of CD8+ T cells in alopecia areata. Sequencing relied on a cDNA template that was reverse transcribed from extracted RNA. Repertoires were generated with immunoSEQ multiplex PCR, while TCRdb's copy carries only in-frame clones and drops some. The profile shows tens of thousands of clones, more than 60% of them singletons. In five patients, CD4+ T cells were split by CD25+CD127- sorting. The material sequenced was CD4+ Tregs sorted from blood. The source is a human donor with alopecia areata.

The rearrangement links TRBV4-1 to TRBJ1-5; D possibly corresponds to TRBD1 (5 bases). This CDR3 has 16 residues. Germline V gene data show CDR1 as MGHRA and CDR2 as YSYEKL. V dropped 5 bases and J dropped 7 bases, with 21 bases sitting between them. The CDR3: CASSTKKGRGPQPQHF. CDR3 coding DNA: TGCGCCAGCAGCACCAAGAAGGGGCGGGGACCCCAGCCCCAGCATTTT.

This sequence joins TRBV7-2 and TRBJ2-7, with TRBD2 matching 10 bases. The germline CDR1 and CDR2 sequences are SGHTA and FQGNSA. This CDR3 spans 15 amino acids. J lost 5 bases, V lost 1 base, and 5 bases had no gene match. The CDR3 sequence is CASSLGRLAGDEQYF. CDR3 in DNA: TGTGCCAGCAGCTTAGGTCGGCTAGCGGGAGACGAGCAGTACTTC.

V gene TRBV6-8 combines with J gene TRBJ2-5; possible D gene TRBD2, 5 bases. The CDR3 covers 17 residues. Germline assignment: CDR1 MNHGY and CDR2 SAAAGT. Trimming cost V 2 bases and J 2 bases, with 18 bases left between them. CDR3 in amino acids: CASSYIGNAARQETQYF. For the CDR3, the DNA is TGTGCCAGCAGTTACATCGGGAACGCGGCTAGACAAGAGACCCAGTACTTC.

V and J are TRBV18 and TRBJ2-7; TRBD1 agrees at 7 bases. The germline V gene has CDR1 KGHSH and CDR2 LQKENI. V shed 1 base, J shed 6 bases, and the junction held 6 bases outside the gene matches. CDR3 length: 14 residues. The CDR3 reads CASSPREGDSEQYF. As DNA, the CDR3 is TGTGCCAGCTCACCACGGGAAGGGGACAGCGAGCAGTACTTC.

This clone was seen only a few times. Written as DNA, the CDR3 is TGCGCCAGCAGCCTAGCTGGGGATACGCAGTATTTT. Translated: CASSLAGDTQYF. V gene TRBV4-3 combines with J gene TRBJ2-3; D is ambiguous. Germline V CDR1 and CDR2: LGHNA, YSLEER. The CDR3 spans 12 residues. The ends were cut back, 4 bases at V and 6 bases at J, with 8 bases in the middle.

The chain combines TRBV21-1 with TRBJ1-1. TRBV21-1 is a known pseudogene. The CDR3 covers 14 residues. CDR3 sequence: CASSSPTRDTEAFF. DNA for the CDR3: TGTGCCAGCAGCAGCCCCACCCGGGACACTGAAGCTTTCTTT.

The V gene is TRBV11-2, the J gene TRBJ2-7, with D possibly TRBD1 on 5 matching bases. The V and J ends lost 3 bases and 2 bases respectively, with 17 bases between them. This CDR3 spans 16 amino acids. CDR1 SGHAT and CDR2 FQNNGV come from the germline V gene. In DNA form, the CDR3 reads TGTGCCAGCAGCTTCGGCATTGGGGCTCCGGCCTACGAGCAGTACTTC. Amino acid sequence: CASSFGIGAPAYEQYF.

V usage is TRBV6-6 and J usage is TRBJ2-6; D is ambiguous. CDR1 and CDR2 (germline): MNHNY, SVGAGI (reference sequence). This CDR3 has 13 residues. V lost 6 bases to trimming and J lost 1 base, with 4 bases between them. CDR3 region: CASRPSGANVLTF. CDR3 in DNA: TGTGCCAGCAGGCCTTCTGGGGCCAACGTCCTGACTTTC.

V is TRBV5-1 and J is TRBJ2-6, with D maybe TRBD2 (5 bases). Germline V gene sequence: CDR1 SGHRS, CDR2 YFSETQ. V dropped 3 bases and J dropped 2 bases, with 9 bases sitting between them. The CDR3 extends over 15 amino acids. This chain's CDR3 is CASSSEEPGANVLTF. CDR3 DNA: TGCGCCAGCAGCTCGGAGGAACCTGGGGCCAACGTCCTGACTTTC.

The gene calls are TRBV5-4 and TRBJ2-3, with D unclear. Looked up from germline, CDR1 is SGHNT and CDR2 is YYREEE (reference sequence). This CDR3 is built from 16 residues. The germline V and J ends were trimmed by 0 bases and 0 bases, with 11 bases remaining between them. The CDR3 coding sequence is TGTGCCAGCAGCTTGGGGGGTAGCCGGAGCACAGATACGCAGTATTTT. This gives the protein CASSLGGSRSTDTQYF.

V and J are TRBV5-1 and TRBJ1-1; unclear D gene. The CDR3 loop spans 11 amino acids. The V and J ends lost 6 bases and 5 bases respectively, with 8 bases between them. The germline CDR1 and CDR2 sequences are SGHRS and YFSETQ. CDR3 coding DNA: TGCGCCAGCAAGTCTCCTACTGAAGCTTTCTTT. Protein product: CASKSPTEAFF.

This rearrangement joins TRBV18 to TRBJ2-4; D unclear. This CDR3 comprises 16 residues. Germline V gives CDR1 KGHSH, CDR2 LQKENI. V was cut by 3 bases and J by 4 bases, with 16 bases left in between. DNA for the CDR3: TGTGCCAGCTCACCGGCCCCCCTAGTTCAAAAAAACATTCAGTACTTC. It encodes CASSPAPLVQKNIQYF.

This clone is labeled medium-sized. The V gene is TRBV4-3, the J gene TRBJ2-1; D is tentatively TRBD1 or TRBD2 (6 bases each). Trimming stripped 0 bases from V and 13 bases from J, with 13 bases between. This CDR3 is built from 13 residues. Germline CDR1 reads LGHNA; CDR2 reads YSLEER. The CDR3 sequence: CASSQEARGQQFF. The CDR3 bases are TGCGCCAGCAGCCAAGAGGCGCGGGGACAACAGTTCTTC.

A few counts support this clone. V is TRBV5-1 and J is TRBJ2-5; D remains unclear. V lost 0 bases to trimming and J lost 5 bases, with 11 bases between them. CDR1 SGHRS and CDR2 YFSETQ come from the germline V gene. The CDR3 has 14 residues. The CDR3 nucleotides are TGCGCCAGCAGCTTGGCGCTGGGTGTGGAGACCCAGTACTTC. Encoded protein: CASSLALGVETQYF.